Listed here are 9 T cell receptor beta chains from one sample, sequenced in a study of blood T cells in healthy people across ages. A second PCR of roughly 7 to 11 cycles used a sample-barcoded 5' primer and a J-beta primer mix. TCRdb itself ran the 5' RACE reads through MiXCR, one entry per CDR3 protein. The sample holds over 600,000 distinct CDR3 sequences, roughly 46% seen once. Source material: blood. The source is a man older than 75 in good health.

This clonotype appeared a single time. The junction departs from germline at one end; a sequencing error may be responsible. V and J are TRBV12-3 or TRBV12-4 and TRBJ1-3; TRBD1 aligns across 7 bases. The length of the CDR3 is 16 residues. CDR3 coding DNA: TGTGCCAGCAGTTTCGAGGGACAGACCTCTGGAAACACCGTATCTTTT. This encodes CASSFEGQTSGNTVSF.

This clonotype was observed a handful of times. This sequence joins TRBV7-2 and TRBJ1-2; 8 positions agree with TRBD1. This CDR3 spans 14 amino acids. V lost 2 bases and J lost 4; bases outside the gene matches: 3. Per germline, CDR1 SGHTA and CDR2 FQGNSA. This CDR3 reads CASSLQGAPYGYTF. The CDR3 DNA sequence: TGTGCCAGCAGCTTACAGGGGGCGCCCTATGGCTACACCTTC.

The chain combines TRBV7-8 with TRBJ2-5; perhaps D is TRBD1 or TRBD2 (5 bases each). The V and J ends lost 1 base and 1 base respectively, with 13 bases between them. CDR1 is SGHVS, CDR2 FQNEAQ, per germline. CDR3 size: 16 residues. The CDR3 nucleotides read TGTGCCAGCAGCTTAGAACGGGGCCCCCCCCAAGAGACCCAGTACTTC. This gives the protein CASSLERGPPQETQYF.

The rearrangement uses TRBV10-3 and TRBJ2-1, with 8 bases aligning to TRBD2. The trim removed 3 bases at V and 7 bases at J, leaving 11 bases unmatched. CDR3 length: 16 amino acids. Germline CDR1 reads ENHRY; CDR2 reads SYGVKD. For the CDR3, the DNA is TGTGCCATCAGTGAAGAGGGGCGAGCGGGAGAAAATGAGCAGTTCTTC. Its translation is CAISEEGRAGENEQFF.

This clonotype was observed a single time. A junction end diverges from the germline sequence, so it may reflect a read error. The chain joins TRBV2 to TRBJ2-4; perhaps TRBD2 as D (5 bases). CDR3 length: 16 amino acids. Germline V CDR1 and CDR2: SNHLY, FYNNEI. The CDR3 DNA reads TGTGCCAGCAGTGAGTTCGGAGTCCTAGCCAAAAACATTCAGTCCTTC. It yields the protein CASSEFGVLAKNIQSF. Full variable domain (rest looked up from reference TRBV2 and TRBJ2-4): EPEVTQTPSHQVTQMGQEVILRCVPISNHLYFYWYRQILGQKVEFLVSFYNNEISEKSEIFDDQFSVERPDGSNFTLKIRSTKLEDSAMYFCASSEFGVLAKNIQSFGAGTRLSVL.

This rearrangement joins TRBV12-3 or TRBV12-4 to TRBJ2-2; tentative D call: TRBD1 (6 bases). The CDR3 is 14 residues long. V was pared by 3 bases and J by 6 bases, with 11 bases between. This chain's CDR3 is CASSFQGLSGELFF. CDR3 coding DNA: TGTGCCAGCAGTTTCCAGGGGTTATCCGGGGAGCTGTTTTTT.

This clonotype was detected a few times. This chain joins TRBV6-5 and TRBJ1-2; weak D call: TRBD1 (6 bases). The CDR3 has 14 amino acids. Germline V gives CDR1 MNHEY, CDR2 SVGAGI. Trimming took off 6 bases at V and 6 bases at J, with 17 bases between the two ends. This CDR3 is CASRQQGTFDGYTF. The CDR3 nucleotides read TGTGCCAGCAGGCAACAGGGTACGTTCGATGGCTACACCTTC.

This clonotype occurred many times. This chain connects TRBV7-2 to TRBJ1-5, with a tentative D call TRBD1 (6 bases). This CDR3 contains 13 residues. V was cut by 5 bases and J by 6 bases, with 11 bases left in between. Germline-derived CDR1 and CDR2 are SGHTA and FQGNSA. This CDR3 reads CASSADRFQPQHF. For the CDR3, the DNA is TGTGCCAGCAGCGCCGACAGGTTTCAGCCCCAGCATTTT. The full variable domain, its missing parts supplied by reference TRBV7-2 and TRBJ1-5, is GAGVSQSPSNKVTEKGKDVELRCDPISGHTALYWYRQSLGQGLEFLIYFQGNSAPDKSGLPSDRFSAERTGGSVSTLTIQRTQQEDSAVYLCASSADRFQPQHFGDGTRLSIL.

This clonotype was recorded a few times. CDR3 in amino acids: CASSKGTTATYEQYF. CDR3 DNA: TGCGCCAGCAGCAAGGGAACGACAGCTACCTACGAGCAGTACTTC. V gene TRBV5-1 combines with J gene TRBJ2-7; D possibly corresponds to TRBD1 (5 bases). CDR1 is SGHRS, CDR2 YFSETQ, per germline. The V gene lost 4 bases and the J gene lost 2 bases, with 16 bases spanning the gap. The length of the CDR3 is 15 residues.